This T cell receptor beta chain derives from a study of persistence of HIV-infected CD4 T cells. Study at large: The sample holds CD4+ T cells responsive to CMV or HIV-1 Gag. Multiple blood draws of up to roughly 200 mL, except a couple of donors with single leukapheresis.

The stimulus was lysate of CMV-infected fibroblasts, approximately 9.7 ug/mL. CD40L/CD69 double-negative CD45RO-high memory CD4+ T cells were collected. Before stimulation, PBMCs underwent CD8+ T cell depletion. The immunoSEQ assay was version 4, run in survey mode. Assay used: immunoSEQ multiplex PCR; TCRdb lists only in-frame clones, some missing. The table lists some 31,000 clones, 80% to 90% of them singletons. Details on this clone: Its target is unknown.

This TCR came from an adult man with HIV who was CMV-seropositive. Sample: CD4+ T cells sorted from PBMCs after 18-hour stimulation, taken from a patient who received antiretroviral therapy.

CDR3 sequence (DNA): TGTGCCAGCAGCATGCAGTCCCATAGTTCACCCCTCCACTTT. It encodes CASSMQSHSSPLHF. This chain connects TRBV3-1 (or the pseudogene TRBV3-2) to TRBJ1-6; D not certain. Looked up from germline, CDR1 is LGHDT and CDR2 is YNNKEL (reference sequence). The CDR3 consists of 14 residues. The V gene lost 5 bases and the J gene lost 9 bases, with 14 bases spanning the gap.